This entry lists 24 T cell receptor beta chains sequenced from one sample in a study of control samples from healthy donors and cancer patients. Generated by immunoSEQ multiplex PCR, the TCRdb table keeps only in-frame clones and is missing some. The table includes some 120,000 clones, around 92% detected once. Sequencing was done on a sample of PBMCs. These receptors all stem from a man at least 80 years old with head and neck cancer.

The chain couples TRBV11-2 to TRBJ1-1; the match to TRBD1 covers 7 bases. There are 13 residues in the CDR3. Trimming removed 3 bases from V and 5 bases from J; junction bases left unmatched: 3. Germline CDR1 SGHAT, CDR2 FQNNGV. The CDR3 DNA reads TGTGCCAGCAGCTTCGACAGGGTGACTGAAGCTTTCTTT. Its protein is CASSFDRVTEAFF.

The count of this clone is one. The chain uses TRBV5-1 and TRBJ2-7; D unclear. Germline-derived CDR1 and CDR2 are SGHRS and YFSETQ. The CDR3 runs to 14 residues. Trimming removed 2 bases at V and 5 bases at J, with 14 bases between. The CDR3 loop reads CASSFEPPQHEQYF. CDR3 nucleotides: TGCGCCAGCAGCTTCGAGCCGCCCCAGCACGAGCAGTACTTC.

This chain joins TRBV6-5 and TRBJ2-7; D not certain. The ends were cut back, 7 bases at V and 5 bases at J, with 9 bases in the middle. In germline, CDR1 is MNHEY, CDR2 SVGAGI. CDR3 length: 11 amino acids. As DNA, the CDR3 is TGTGCCAGCACTCCCGGGCACGAGCAGTACTTC. It yields the protein CASTPGHEQYF.

This rearrangement joins TRBV3-1 (or the pseudogene TRBV3-2) to TRBJ1-5, with a tentative D call TRBD1 (5 bases). The CDR3 length is 15 residues. Trimming removed 0 bases from V and 6 bases from J, with 12 bases in between. Germline assignment: CDR1 LGHDT and CDR2 YNNKEL (reference sequence). The CDR3 here is CASSQDFQGAQPQHF. The CDR3 nucleotides read TGTGCCAGCAGCCAAGATTTTCAGGGAGCTCAGCCCCAGCATTTT.

The V gene is TRBV7-9, the J gene TRBJ1-5; D is uncertain. V shed 0 bases and J shed 0 bases, with 12 bases lying between them. CDR1 is SEHNR and CDR2 is FQNEAQ in the germline V gene (reference sequence). This CDR3 has 17 residues. This chain's CDR3 is CASSLAVGTDSNQPQHF. CDR3 in DNA: TGTGCCAGCAGCTTAGCGGTAGGAACAGATAGCAATCAGCCCCAGCATTTT.

The CDR3 DNA is TGTGCCAGTATAACCCGGTTTACAGGACAGGGAAAGAACACTGAAGCTTTCTTT. It encodes CASITRFTGQGKNTEAFF. The chain uses TRBV19 and TRBJ1-1; 8 bases match TRBD1. V dropped 7 bases and J dropped 1; count of bases not matched to a gene: 17. Germline CDR1 and CDR2: LNHDA and SQIVND (reference sequence). This CDR3 has 18 residues.

For the CDR3, the DNA is TGCGCCAGCAGTCACCTGGGGGGGGAACTCGGGACAGGGAACTCTGGAAACACCATATATTTT. Amino acid sequence: CASSHLGGELGTGNSGNTIYF. The V and J genes are TRBV23-1 and TRBJ1-3; the match to TRBD1 covers 9 bases. TRBV23-1 is designated an ORF whose function remains uncertain. The CDR3 contains 21 residues. The V gene end was trimmed by 3 bases and the J gene end by 0 bases; junction bases not matched to a gene: 18.

This clone was seen once. This sequence joins TRBV18 and TRBJ2-7; D is uncertain. The CDR3 runs to 13 residues. Trimming cost V 0 bases and J 2 bases, with 5 bases left between them. The V gene's germline CDR1 is KGHSH and CDR2 LQKENI. CDR3 sequence reads: CASSPPAAYEQYF. The CDR3 DNA follows: TGTGCCAGCTCACCACCAGCAGCCTACGAGCAGTACTTC.

V and J are TRBV2 and TRBJ2-7; 8 nucleotides align to TRBD2. The CDR3 is 15 residues long. V gave up 1 base and J gave up 2 bases; unmatched junction bases: 4. Germline assignment: CDR1 SNHLY and CDR2 FYNNEI. CDR3 sequence reads: CASSEGAGGTYEQYF. Written as DNA, the CDR3 is TGTGCCAGCAGTGAAGGGGCGGGGGGAACCTACGAGCAGTACTTC.

The V and J genes are TRBV27 and TRBJ2-3; perhaps D is TRBD1 or TRBD2 (5 bases each). CDR1 is MNHEY and CDR2 is SMNVEV in the germline V gene (reference sequence). The CDR3 extends over 15 amino acids. V lost 3 bases, J lost 0 bases, and 10 bases lay in between. The CDR3 nucleotides are TGTGCCAGCAGTTTCGGGACCACTAGCACAGATACGCAGTATTTT. Translating gives CASSFGTTSTDTQYF.

The chain carries TRBV10-1 and TRBJ2-7; possible D gene TRBD2, 5 bases. Deletions cut 2 bases from V and 5 bases from J, with 10 bases between. The CDR3 loop spans 13 amino acids. CDR1 is WNHNN and CDR2 is SYGVQD in the germline V gene (reference sequence). DNA of the CDR3: TGCGCCAGCAGTGAGGCAGGAGGCGACGAGCAGTACTTC. Translation: CASSEAGGDEQYF.

This clone has a single count. The chain joins TRBV30 to TRBJ1-1; weak D call: TRBD1 (5 bases). The CDR3 covers 12 residues. The V gene's germline CDR1 is GTSNPN and CDR2 SVGIG (reference sequence). Trimming shortened V by 5 bases and J by 4 bases, and 11 bases separated the two germline ends. In nucleotides, the CDR3 is TGTGCCTGGGGACGGGGGAGCACTGAAGCTTTCTTT. Its protein product is CAWGRGSTEAFF.

The V gene is TRBV10-3, the J gene TRBJ1-1; 7 bases match TRBD1. Germline lookup yields CDR1 ENHRY and CDR2 SYGVKD. This CDR3 has 15 residues. Losses at the gene ends were 2 bases for V and 1 base for J; bases not matched to a gene: 4. The CDR3 DNA is TGTGCCATCAGTGAGCCGGGACAGCCGAACACTGAAGCTTTCTTT. Translated, it gives CAISEPGQPNTEAFF.

The CDR3 protein is CASSSKGLAGNEQFF. As DNA, the CDR3 is TGTGCCAGCAGCTCGAAGGGACTAGCGGGGAATGAGCAGTTCTTC. The chain joins TRBV7-9 to TRBJ2-1; 13 bases agree with TRBD2. Germline assignment: CDR1 SEHNR and CDR2 FQNEAQ (reference sequence). The CDR3 sequence is 15 residues long. With V trimmed by 4 bases and J by 7 bases, 4 bases remained unmatched. The full variable domain, rest sourced from reference TRBV7-9 and TRBJ2-1, is DTGVSQNPRHKITKRGQNVTFRCDPISEHNRLYWYRQTLGQGPEFLTYFQNEAQLEKSRLLSDRFSAERPKGSFSTLEIQRTEQGDSAMYLCASSSKGLAGNEQFFGPGTRLTVL.

This CDR3 is CASSIGRYNEQFF. Written as DNA, the CDR3 is TGTGCCAGTAGTATTGGGCGGTACAATGAGCAGTTCTTC. J is TRBJ2-1 and V is TRBV19; D uncertain. Germline loops: CDR1 LNHDA, CDR2 SQIVND (reference sequence). The V and J ends lost 3 bases and 4 bases respectively, with 7 bases between them. The CDR3 totals 13 residues.

For this clone: Other DNA sequences in the same sample also yield this CDR3. J is TRBJ2-7 and V is TRBV5-1, with D unclear. The V end lost 0 bases, the J end lost 0 bases, and 4 bases lay between the germline ends. Germline CDR1 SGHRS, CDR2 YFSETQ. The CDR3 runs 13 residues. The CDR3 reads CASSLDLSYEQYF. For the CDR3, the DNA is TGCGCCAGCAGCTTGGACCTCTCCTACGAGCAGTACTTC.

The CDR3 loop reads CAWRQTGVASPLHF. CDR3 sequence (DNA): TGTGCCTGGAGACAAACAGGGGTAGCTTCACCCCTCCACTTT. The chain combines TRBV30 with TRBJ1-6; the match to TRBD1 covers 7 bases. The trim removed 3 bases at V and 9 bases at J, leaving 8 bases unmatched. This CDR3 is built from 14 residues. Germline CDR1 is GTSNPN and CDR2 is SVGIG (reference sequence).

The V and J genes are TRBV29-1 and TRBJ2-7; D remains unclear. Trimming took off 4 bases at V and 2 bases at J, with 9 bases between the two ends. This CDR3 is 12 amino acids long. Germline lookup yields CDR1 SQVTM and CDR2 ANQGSEA. The CDR3 DNA reads TGCAGCGTTGGGCTCGGACCCTACGAGCAGTACTTC. Protein: CSVGLGPYEQYF.

The chain joins TRBV18 to TRBJ1-5; no reliable D call. Trimming removed 9 bases at V and 0 bases at J, with 15 bases between. The CDR3 has 15 residues. Germline V gene lookup returns CDR1 KGHSH and CDR2 LQKENI. This CDR3 is CASSGQHYSNQPQHF. The DNA of the CDR3 is TGTGCCAGTTCCGGGCAGCATTATAGCAATCAGCCCCAGCATTTT. The variable domain in full, with the rest retrieved from reference TRBV18 and TRBJ1-5, is NAGVMQNPRHLVRRRGQEARLRCSPMKGHSHVYWYRQLPEEGLKFMVYLQKENIIDESGMPKERFSAEFPKEGPSILRIQQVVRGDSAAYFCASSGQHYSNQPQHFGDGTRLSIL.

The chain links TRBV15 to TRBJ2-2; tentatively, D is TRBD1 or TRBD2 (5 bases each). Germline V lookup: CDR1 LNHNV, CDR2 YYDKDF (reference sequence). With 7 bases removed from V and 4 bases from J, the gap between germline ends came to 34 bases. This CDR3 comprises 21 residues. The CDR3 nucleotides are TGTGCCACCATCGGGCCTTGGGACCACGACGAAATATACGAATGCACCGGGGAGCTGTTTTTT. Protein sequence: CATIGPWDHDEIYECTGELFF.

The chain couples TRBV5-5 to TRBJ2-1, with 8 bases matching TRBD2. The trim removed 4 bases at V and 5 bases at J, leaving 11 bases unmatched. The CDR3 runs 16 residues. From germline, CDR1 is SGHKS and CDR2 YYEKEE (reference sequence). CDR3 bases: TGTGCCAGCAGCCCTCGAGGTAGCGGGATCGACAATGAGCAGTTCTTC. Its translation is CASSPRGSGIDNEQFF.

CDR3 nucleotide sequence: TGTGCCAGCAGCTCCGGATGGGGTTCCTACGAGCAGTACTTC. Protein: CASSSGWGSYEQYF. This rearrangement joins TRBV7-8 to TRBJ2-7; D unclear. Germline V gene lookup returns CDR1 SGHVS and CDR2 FQNEAQ. Trimming pared 4 bases from V and 1 base from J, leaving 11 bases between. This CDR3 has 14 amino acids. The entire variable domain, with the rest obtained from reference TRBV7-8 and TRBJ2-7, is as follows: GAGVSQSPRYKVAKRGQDVALRCDPISGHVSLFWYQQALGQGPEFLTYFQNEAQLDKSGLPSDRFFAERPEGSVSTLKIQRTQQEDSAVYLCASSSGWGSYEQYFGPGTRLTVT.

V is TRBV2 and J is TRBJ2-3; D remains ambiguous. The CDR3 has 13 amino acids. V shed 6 bases and J shed 4 bases, with 11 bases lying between them. Germline assignment: CDR1 SNHLY and CDR2 FYNNEI. The CDR3, as DNA: TGTGCCAGCAGCGGAACAAAGGCAGATACGCAGTATTTT. Its protein is CASSGTKADTQYF.

The chain links TRBV6-5 to TRBJ1-1; the D gene is possibly TRBD1 (6 bases). CDR3 length: 15 amino acids. V lost 6 bases and J 1 base, leaving 15 bases between the germline ends. CDR1 MNHEY and CDR2 SVGAGI come from the germline V gene. The CDR3 sequence is CASRAQQGGNTEAFF. The CDR3 coding sequence is TGTGCCAGCAGGGCCCAACAGGGCGGGAACACTGAAGCTTTCTTT.